Presented here are 20 T cell receptor beta chains from one specimen sequenced in a study of T cells in Graves' hyperthyroidism and ophthalmopathy. What was amplified from RNA transcripts were TCR beta CDR3 regions. Initially, a first-round RT-PCR of the TCR CDR3 employed the HTBI primer set. Using its own MiXCR run on the multiplex PCR reads, TCRdb lists one record per CDR3 protein. The sample consists of 380,000 or so distinct CDR3 sequences, 15% to 20% of them appearing once. Source material: blood. The receptor source for this set is a young woman with Graves' hyperthyroidism.

This clonotype was seen at least ten times. This chain links TRBV6-1 with TRBJ1-3; D is unresolved. The V and J ends lost 6 bases and 0 bases respectively, with 12 bases between them. Germline V gene sequence: CDR1 MNHNS, CDR2 SASEGT. The CDR3 totals 15 residues. The CDR3, as DNA: TGTGCCAGCAGCCCTTACGGATTCTCTGGAAACACCATATATTTT. Residues: CASSPYGFSGNTIYF.

Comment on this clonotype: This may arise from a read error, as a much more abundant clone is one base away. The J gene is TRBJ1-2, the V gene TRBV11-2, with a weak D call TRBD1 (5 bases). The germline CDR1 and CDR2 sequences are SGHAT and FQNNGV. The CDR3 spans 15 residues. CDR3 in amino acids: CASSLNQGTNYGFTF. CDR3 nucleotide sequence: TGTGCCAGCAGCTTAAACCAGGGCACTAACTATGGCTTCACCTTC. The entire variable domain, with the rest obtained from reference TRBV11-2 and TRBJ1-2, is as follows: EAGVAQSPRYKIIEKRQSVAFWCNPISGHATLYWYQQILGQGPKLLIQFQNNGVVDDSQLPKDRFSAERLKGVDSTLKIQPAKLEDSAVYLCASSLNQGTNYGFTFGSGTRLTVV.

Ten or more counts support this clonotype. The V call is TRBV20-1, the J call TRBJ2-3; TRBD1 might be the D (6 bases). The germline V gene has CDR1 DFQATT and CDR2 SNEGSKA (reference sequence). The CDR3 extends over 11 amino acids. Trimming cost V 5 bases and J 5 bases, with 8 bases left between them. The DNA of the CDR3 is TGCAGTGCTCGCAGGGGAGATACGCAGTATTTT. This translates into CSARRGDTQYF.

This clonotype was counted at least ten times. V and J are TRBV6-5 and TRBJ2-5; no firm D call. This CDR3 comprises 14 residues. Germline CDR1 MNHEY, CDR2 SVGAGI. The V end was cut by 2 bases, the J end by 1 base, with 8 bases between. The DNA for the CDR3 is TGTGCCAGCAGTTACAATCTGGGCCAAGAGACCCAGTACTTC. This codes for CASSYNLGQETQYF.

This clonotype occurred many times. The chain uses TRBV13 and TRBJ2-5; the D gene is possibly TRBD1 (5 bases). CDR1 PRHDT and CDR2 FYEKMQ come from the germline V gene (reference sequence). CDR3 length: 16 residues. Trimming took 0 bases from V and 1 from J, leaving 12 bases between them. Written as DNA, the CDR3 is TGTGCCAGCAGCTTAGGGACAGAAAGCACCCAAGAGACCCAGTACTTC. Protein product: CASSLGTESTQETQYF. The full variable domain, rest sourced from reference TRBV13 and TRBJ2-5, is AAGVIQSPRHLIKEKRETATLKCYPIPRHDTVYWYQQGPGQDPQFLISFYEKMQSDKGSIPDRFSAQQFSDYHSELNMSSLELGDSALYFCASSLGTESTQETQYFGPGTRLLVL.

This clonotype has at least ten counts. The V gene is TRBV4-1, the J gene TRBJ1-1; D is possibly TRBD1 (6 bases). Germline CDR1 MGHRA, CDR2 YSYEKL. This CDR3 has 16 residues. V shed 1 base and J shed 1 base, with 13 bases lying between them. The CDR3 DNA reads as TGCGCCAGCAGCCAAGGGCGACAGGCGACGAACACTGAAGCTTTCTTT. Residues: CASSQGRQATNTEAFF.

This clonotype was observed many times. V gene TRBV5-1 combines with J gene TRBJ1-1; D might be TRBD1 (6 bases). Trimming removed 4 bases at V and 3 bases at J, with 13 bases between. The germline V gene has CDR1 SGHRS and CDR2 YFSETQ. The CDR3 contains 14 residues. The CDR3 nucleotides read TGCGCCAGCAGCACCAGGGGTAGTGACACTGAAGCTTTCTTT. Encoded protein: CASSTRGSDTEAFF. Full variable domain (rest looked up from reference TRBV5-1 and TRBJ1-1): KAGVTQTPRYLIKTRGQQVTLSCSPISGHRSVSWYQQTPGQGLQFLFEYFSETQRNKGNFPGRFSGRQFSNSRSEMNVSTLELGDSALYLCASSTRGSDTEAFFGQGTRLTVV.

The chain carries TRBV9 and TRBJ1-3; D gene ambiguous. Per the germline V gene, CDR1 is SGDLS and CDR2 is YYNGEE. The germline V and J ends were trimmed by 0 bases and 3 bases, with 13 bases remaining between them. This CDR3 has 16 residues. CDR3 DNA sequence: TGTGCCAGCAGCGTAGATCAAGGGATCAGTGGAAACACCATATATTTT. Protein sequence: CASSVDQGISGNTIYF.

This clonotype was recorded a few times. No conserved phenylalanine or tryptophan is present at the end of the CDR3, so a read error is the likely explanation. The chain has TRBV4-1 and TRBJ2-5, with 9 bases lining up with TRBD1. The junction had 4 bases not matched to a gene; V was cut back by 0 bases and J by 5 bases. This CDR3 has 15 residues. The V gene's germline CDR1 is MGHRA and CDR2 YSYEKL. The chain's CDR3 is CASSQEQGAGETQYL. The DNA of the CDR3 is TGCGCCAGCAGCCAAGAACAGGGGGCCGGGGAGACCCAGTACCTC.

This clonotype was seen at least ten times. This sequence joins TRBV20-1 and TRBJ1-6; D is perhaps TRBD1 (6 bases). The V gene's germline CDR1 is DFQATT and CDR2 SNEGSKA (reference sequence). The ends were cut back, 2 bases at V and 8 bases at J, with 19 bases in the middle. This CDR3 has 16 residues. The CDR3 nucleotides are TGCAGTGCTAGATCCCCGGTGGGAGGGGGGTATTCACCCCTCCACTTT. This sequence encodes CSARSPVGGGYSPLHF.

In this sample, this clonotype turned up a few times. The chain joins TRBV20-1 to TRBJ2-4; TRBD1 agrees at 7 bases. Germline V gene data show CDR1 as DFQATT and CDR2 as SNEGSKA (reference sequence). This CDR3 is 18 amino acids long. V was clipped by 5 bases and J by 0 bases; unmatched bases: 16. CDR3 residues: CSAGQRQGNTLAKNIQYF. CDR3 DNA sequence: TGCAGTGCTGGACAGAGACAGGGTAATACATTAGCCAAAAACATTCAGTACTTC.

In this sample, this clonotype turned up a few times. V and J are TRBV6-4 and TRBJ2-1, with 9 bases matching TRBD1. The CDR3 sequence is 16 residues long. V lost 2 bases to trimming and J lost 5 bases; unmatched junction nucleotides: 7. The V gene's germline CDR1 is MRHNA and CDR2 SNTAGT. CDR3 in amino acids: CASSDQPGTGNNEQFF. Here the CDR3 DNA reads TGTGCCAGCAGTGACCAGCCCGGGACAGGGAACAATGAGCAGTTCTTC.

The chain links TRBV4-2 to TRBJ1-5; D is perhaps TRBD1 (6 bases). With 6 bases removed from V and 0 bases from J, the gap between germline ends came to 21 bases. The CDR3 totals 18 residues. Germline CDR1 LGHNA, CDR2 YNFKEQ. The DNA for the CDR3 is TGTGCCAGCAGTTATACTCGACAGGCTCAATATAGCAATCAGCCCCAGCATTTT. Its protein is CASSYTRQAQYSNQPQHF.

This clonotype has ten or more counts. This rearrangement joins TRBV5-1 to TRBJ1-2, with a possible D match to TRBD1 (6 bases). CDR3 length: 12 residues. CDR1 is SGHRS and CDR2 is YFSETQ in the germline V gene. Deletions cut 0 bases from V and 14 bases from J, with 14 bases between. CDR3 in DNA: TGCGCCAGCAGCTTGGCCGGGCAGGGGCTTACCTTC. This translates into CASSLAGQGLTF.

The rearrangement joins TRBV11-1 to TRBJ2-1; D gene uncertain. Germline V gives CDR1 SGHAT, CDR2 FQDESV (reference sequence). CDR3 length: 12 residues. Trimming took 2 bases from V and 9 from J, leaving 8 bases between them. CDR3 amino acids: CASSLNRGEQFF. The CDR3 DNA reads as TGTGCCAGCAGCTTAAATCGAGGTGAGCAGTTCTTC.

This clonotype occurred a few times. The V call is TRBV5-4, the J call TRBJ2-6; perhaps TRBD1 as D (6 bases). Trimming took 2 bases from V and 0 from J, leaving 12 bases between them. Germline V gene lookup returns CDR1 SGHNT and CDR2 YYREEE (reference sequence). CDR3 length: 17 amino acids. Here the CDR3 reads CASSFRQASSGANVLTF. CDR3 in DNA: TGTGCCAGCAGCTTTAGACAGGCGTCCTCTGGGGCCAACGTCCTGACTTTC.

This sequence joins TRBV2 and TRBJ1-6, with 8 positions matching TRBD1. This CDR3 contains 16 residues. With V trimmed by 5 bases and J by 5 bases, 8 bases remained unmatched. CDR1 SNHLY and CDR2 FYNNEI come from the germline V gene. The CDR3 sequence is CASSQGARANNSPLHF. The CDR3 nucleotides are TGTGCCAGCAGTCAGGGGGCACGAGCGAATAATTCACCCCTCCACTTT.

Comments on this clonotype: Because it lacks the conserved phenylalanine or tryptophan at the end, this CDR3 is likely a read error. The V and J genes are TRBV20-1 and TRBJ1-1, with D perhaps TRBD1 (6 bases). This CDR3 comprises 14 residues. V dropped 2 bases and J dropped 8 bases, with 18 bases sitting between them. The germline V gene encodes CDR1 DFQATT and CDR2 SNEGSKA (reference sequence). CDR3 amino acids: CSARKLTGTREAFL. CDR3 DNA: TGCAGTGCTAGAAAACTCACAGGGACGCGAGAAGCTTTCCTT.

The sample holds many counts of this clonotype. V and J are TRBV28 and TRBJ1-1; a weak D match, TRBD1 (5 bases). There are 14 residues in the CDR3. Germline CDR1 and CDR2: MDHEN and SYDVKM. The V end was cut by 3 bases, the J end by 0 bases, with 8 bases between. This CDR3 is CASSLGLLNTEAFF. The CDR3 nucleotides are TGTGCCAGCAGTTTGGGACTGCTGAACACTGAAGCTTTCTTT. Looking up the rest from reference TRBV28 and TRBJ1-1 gives the full variable domain: DVKVTQSSRYLVKRTGEKVFLECVQDMDHENMFWYRQDPGLGLRLIYFSYDVKMKEKGDIPEGYSVSREKKERFSLILESASTNQTSMYLCASSLGLLNTEAFFGQGTRLTVV.

The sample holds many counts of this clonotype. The V and J genes are TRBV7-9 and TRBJ2-7; 7 bases align to TRBD1. CDR3 length equals 14 residues. With V trimmed by 5 bases and J by 7 bases, 11 bases remained unmatched. In germline, CDR1 is SEHNR, CDR2 FQNEAQ (reference sequence). The CDR3 DNA follows: TGTGCCAGCAGCCTTCAGGGGGAGATGAGTGAGCAGTACTTC. It yields the protein CASSLQGEMSEQYF.